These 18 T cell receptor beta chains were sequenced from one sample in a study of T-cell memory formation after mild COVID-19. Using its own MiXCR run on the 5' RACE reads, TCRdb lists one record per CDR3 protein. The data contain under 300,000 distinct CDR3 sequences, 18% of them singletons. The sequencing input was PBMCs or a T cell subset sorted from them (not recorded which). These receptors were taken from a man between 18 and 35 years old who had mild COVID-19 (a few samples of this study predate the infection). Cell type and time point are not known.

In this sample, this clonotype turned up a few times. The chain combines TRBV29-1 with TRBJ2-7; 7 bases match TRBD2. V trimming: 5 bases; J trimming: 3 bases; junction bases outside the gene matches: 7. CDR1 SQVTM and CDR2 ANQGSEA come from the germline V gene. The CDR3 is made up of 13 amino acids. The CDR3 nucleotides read TGCAGCGTTTCTAGCGGCGTCGACTACGAGCAGTACTTC. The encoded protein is CSVSSGVDYEQYF.

The CDR3 DNA follows: TGCGCCAGCAGCGGCAGCAGGACAGGCGGCTACACCTTC. Translation gives CASSGSRTGGYTF. The chain is built from TRBV4-1 and TRBJ1-2, with 7 bases that match TRBD1. The CDR3 has 13 amino acids. V shed 5 bases and J 8 bases; nucleotides not matched to a gene: 8. Per the germline V gene, CDR1 is MGHRA and CDR2 is YSYEKL.

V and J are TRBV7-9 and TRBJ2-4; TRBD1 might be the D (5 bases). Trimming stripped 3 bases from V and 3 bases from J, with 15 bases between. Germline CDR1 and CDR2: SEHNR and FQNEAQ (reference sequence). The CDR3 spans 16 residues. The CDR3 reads CASSLERGLVKNIQYF. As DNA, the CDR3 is TGTGCCAGCAGCTTGGAAAGGGGCTTGGTCAAAAACATTCAGTACTTC.

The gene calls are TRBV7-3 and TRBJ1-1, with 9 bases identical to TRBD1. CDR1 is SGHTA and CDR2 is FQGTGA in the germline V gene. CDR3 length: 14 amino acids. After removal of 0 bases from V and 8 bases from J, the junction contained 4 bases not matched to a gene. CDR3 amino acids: CASSLTGGTGEAFF. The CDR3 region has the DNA TGTGCCAGCAGCTTAACCGGGGGGACAGGGGAAGCTTTCTTT.

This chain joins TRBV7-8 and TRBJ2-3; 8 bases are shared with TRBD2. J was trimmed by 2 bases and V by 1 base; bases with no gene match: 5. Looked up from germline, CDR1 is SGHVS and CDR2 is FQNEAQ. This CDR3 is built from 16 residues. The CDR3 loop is CASSLESSGPTDTQYF. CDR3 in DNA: TGTGCCAGCAGCTTAGAGTCTAGCGGGCCCACAGATACGCAGTATTTT. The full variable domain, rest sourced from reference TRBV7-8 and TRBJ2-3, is GAGVSQSPRYKVAKRGQDVALRCDPISGHVSLFWYQQALGQGPEFLTYFQNEAQLDKSGLPSDRFFAERPEGSVSTLKIQRTQQEDSAVYLCASSLESSGPTDTQYFGPGTRLTVL.

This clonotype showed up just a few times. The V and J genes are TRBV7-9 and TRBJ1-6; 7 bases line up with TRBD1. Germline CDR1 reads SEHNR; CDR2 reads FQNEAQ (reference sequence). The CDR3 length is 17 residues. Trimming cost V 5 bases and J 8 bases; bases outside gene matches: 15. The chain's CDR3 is CASSARTGTVNYSPLHF. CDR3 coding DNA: TGTGCCAGCAGCGCAAGAACCGGGACAGTGAATTATTCACCCCTCCACTTT.

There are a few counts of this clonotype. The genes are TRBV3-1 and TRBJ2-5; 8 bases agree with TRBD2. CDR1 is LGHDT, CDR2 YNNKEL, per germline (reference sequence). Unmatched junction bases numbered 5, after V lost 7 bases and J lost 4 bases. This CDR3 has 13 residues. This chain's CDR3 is CASTGGVGETQYF. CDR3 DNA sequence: TGTGCCAGCACCGGGGGGGTAGGAGAGACCCAGTACTTC.

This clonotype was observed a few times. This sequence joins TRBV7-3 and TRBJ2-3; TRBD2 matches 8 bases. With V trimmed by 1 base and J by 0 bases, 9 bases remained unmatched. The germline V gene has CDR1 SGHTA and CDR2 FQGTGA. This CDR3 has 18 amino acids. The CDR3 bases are TGTGCCAGCAGCTTAAGTTCCCATTCTAGCGGGAGCACAGATACGCAGTATTTT. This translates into CASSLSSHSSGSTDTQYF. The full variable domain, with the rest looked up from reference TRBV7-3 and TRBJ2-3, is GAGVSQTPSNKVTEKGKYVELRCDPISGHTALYWYRQSLGQGPEFLIYFQGTGAADDSGLPNDRFFAVRPEGSVSTLKIQRTERGDSAVYLCASSLSSHSSGSTDTQYFGPGTRLTVL.

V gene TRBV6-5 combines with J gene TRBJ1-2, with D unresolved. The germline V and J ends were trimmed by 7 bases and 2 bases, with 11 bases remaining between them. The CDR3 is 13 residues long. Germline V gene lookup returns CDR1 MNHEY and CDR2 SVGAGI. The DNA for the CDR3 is TGTGCCAGCACCCCGGGCGAAAACTATGGCTACACCTTC. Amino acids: CASTPGENYGYTF.

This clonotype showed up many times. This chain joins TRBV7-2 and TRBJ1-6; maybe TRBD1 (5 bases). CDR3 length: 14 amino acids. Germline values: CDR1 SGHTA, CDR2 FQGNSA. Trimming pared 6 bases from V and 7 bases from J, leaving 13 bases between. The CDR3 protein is CASRPDRSNSPLHF. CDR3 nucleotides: TGTGCCAGCAGGCCCGACAGAAGCAATTCACCCCTCCACTTT.

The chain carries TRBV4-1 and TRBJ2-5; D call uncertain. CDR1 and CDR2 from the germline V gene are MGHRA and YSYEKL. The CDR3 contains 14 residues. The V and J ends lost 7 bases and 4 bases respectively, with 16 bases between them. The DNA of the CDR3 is TGCGCCAGCAAGAAAGCCTCAACCCGAGAGACCCAGTACTTC. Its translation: CASKKASTRETQYF.

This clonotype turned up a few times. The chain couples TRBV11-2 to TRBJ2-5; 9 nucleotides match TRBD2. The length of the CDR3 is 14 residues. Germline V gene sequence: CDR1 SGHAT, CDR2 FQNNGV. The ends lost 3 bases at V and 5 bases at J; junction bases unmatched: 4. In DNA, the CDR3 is TGTGCCAGCAGCTTGGAGACTAGCGGCGAGACCCAGTACTTC. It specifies CASSLETSGETQYF.

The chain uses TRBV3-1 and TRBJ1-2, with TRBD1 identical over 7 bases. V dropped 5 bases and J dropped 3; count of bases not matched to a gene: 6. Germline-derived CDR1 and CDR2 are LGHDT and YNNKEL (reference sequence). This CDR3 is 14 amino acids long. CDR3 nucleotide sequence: TGTGCCAGCAGCAAACAGGGGTCTGACTATGGCTACACCTTC. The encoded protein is CASSKQGSDYGYTF.

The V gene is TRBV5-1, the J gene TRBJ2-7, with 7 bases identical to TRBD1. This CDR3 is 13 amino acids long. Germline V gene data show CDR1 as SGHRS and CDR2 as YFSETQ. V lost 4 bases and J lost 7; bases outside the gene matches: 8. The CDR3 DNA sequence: TGCGCCAGCAGCGCCCCCCCACAGGGGGAGCAGTACTTC. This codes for CASSAPPQGEQYF. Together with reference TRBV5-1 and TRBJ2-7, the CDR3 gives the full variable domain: KAGVTQTPRYLIKTRGQQVTLSCSPISGHRSVSWYQQTPGQGLQFLFEYFSETQRNKGNFPGRFSGRQFSNSRSEMNVSTLELGDSALYLCASSAPPQGEQYFGPGTRLTVT.

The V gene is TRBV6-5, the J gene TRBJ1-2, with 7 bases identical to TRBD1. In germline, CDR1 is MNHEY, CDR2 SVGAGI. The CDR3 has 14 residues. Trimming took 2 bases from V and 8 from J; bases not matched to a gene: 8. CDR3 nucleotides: TGTGCCAGCAGTTACGGCGACAGGGCAGGAGGCTACACCTTC. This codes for CASSYGDRAGGYTF.

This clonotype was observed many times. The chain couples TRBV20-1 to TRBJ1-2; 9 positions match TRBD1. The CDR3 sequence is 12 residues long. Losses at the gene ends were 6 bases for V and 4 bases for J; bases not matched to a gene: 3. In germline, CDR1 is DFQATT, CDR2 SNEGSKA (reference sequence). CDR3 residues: CSATDRGYGYTF. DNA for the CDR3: TGCAGTGCCACGGACAGGGGCTATGGCTACACCTTC.

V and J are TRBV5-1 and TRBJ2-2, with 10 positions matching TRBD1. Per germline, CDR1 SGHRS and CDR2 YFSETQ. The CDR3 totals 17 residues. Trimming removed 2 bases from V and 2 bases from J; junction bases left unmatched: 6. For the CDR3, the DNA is TGCGCCAGCAGCTTCTCCGGGACAGGGGACAACACCGGGGAGCTGTTTTTT. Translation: CASSFSGTGDNTGELFF.

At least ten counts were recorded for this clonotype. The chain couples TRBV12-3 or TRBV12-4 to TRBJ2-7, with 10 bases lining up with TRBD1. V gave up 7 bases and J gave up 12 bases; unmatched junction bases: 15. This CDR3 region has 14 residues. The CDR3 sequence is CASTPTGGHLGPYF. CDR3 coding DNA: TGTGCCAGCACCCCGACAGGGGGCCACCTTGGCCCGTACTTC.